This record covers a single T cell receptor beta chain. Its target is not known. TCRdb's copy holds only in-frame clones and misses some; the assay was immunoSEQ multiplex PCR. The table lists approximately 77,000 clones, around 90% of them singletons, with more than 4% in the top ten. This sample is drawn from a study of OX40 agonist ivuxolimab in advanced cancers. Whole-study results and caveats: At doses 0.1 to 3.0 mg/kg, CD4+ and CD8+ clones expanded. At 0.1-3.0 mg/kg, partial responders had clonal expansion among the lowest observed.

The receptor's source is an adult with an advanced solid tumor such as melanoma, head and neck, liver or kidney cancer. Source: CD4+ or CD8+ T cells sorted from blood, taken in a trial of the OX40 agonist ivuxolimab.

CDR3 amino acids: CASSAGGGTDTQYF. Here the CDR3 DNA reads TGCGCCAGCAGCGCGGGAGGCGGCACAGATACGCAGTATTTT. The chain links TRBV5-1 to TRBJ2-3, with 8 bases that match TRBD2. Losses at the gene ends were 4 bases for V and 1 base for J; bases not matched to a gene: 2. The CDR3 sequence is 14 residues long. Germline V CDR1 and CDR2: SGHRS, YFSETQ.